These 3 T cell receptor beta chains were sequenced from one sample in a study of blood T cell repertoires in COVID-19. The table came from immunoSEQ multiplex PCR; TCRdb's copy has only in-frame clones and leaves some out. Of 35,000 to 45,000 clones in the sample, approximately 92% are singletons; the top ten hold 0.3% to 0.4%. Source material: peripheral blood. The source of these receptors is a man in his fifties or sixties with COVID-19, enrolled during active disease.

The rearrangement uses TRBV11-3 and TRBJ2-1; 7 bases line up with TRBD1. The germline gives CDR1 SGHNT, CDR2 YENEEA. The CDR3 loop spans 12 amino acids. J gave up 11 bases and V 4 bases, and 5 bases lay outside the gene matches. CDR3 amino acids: CASSSNRGQQFF. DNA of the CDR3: TGTGCCAGCAGCTCGAACAGGGGACAGCAGTTCTTC.

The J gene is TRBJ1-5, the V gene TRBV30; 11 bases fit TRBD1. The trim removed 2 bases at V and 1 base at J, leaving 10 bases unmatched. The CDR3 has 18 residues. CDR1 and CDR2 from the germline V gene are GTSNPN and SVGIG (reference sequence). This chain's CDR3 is CAWSLPDRGRGSNQPQHF. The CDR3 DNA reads TGTGCCTGGAGTCTCCCGGACAGGGGGCGAGGCAGCAATCAGCCCCAGCATTTT.

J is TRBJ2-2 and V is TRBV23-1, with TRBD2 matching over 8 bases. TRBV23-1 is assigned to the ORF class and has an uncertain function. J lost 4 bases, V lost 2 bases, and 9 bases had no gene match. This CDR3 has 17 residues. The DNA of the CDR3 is TGCGCCAGCAGTCAACCCCGGGAGGGCTCGGGCACCGGGGAGCTGTTTTTT. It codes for CASSQPREGSGTGELFF.